One TCR beta chain is described in this entry. Its antigen is not identified. This sample is drawn from a study of cytomegalovirus exposure and HLA in healthy donors. Study-level information: An analysis done earlier identified 90 million to 120 million unique TCR beta sequences from 150 million to 200 million T cells.

V gave up 7 bases and J gave up 0 bases, with 15 bases separating them. The germline gives CDR1 LNHDA, CDR2 SQIVND (reference sequence). There are 15 residues in the CDR3. Amplification used 60 Vbeta primers and 13 Jbeta primers. This table comes from immunoSEQ multiplex PCR, and its TCRdb copy is limited to in-frame clones, with some not included. The sample records about 100,000 clones, 75% being singletons. Overall study results and limits: HLA restriction was apparent for most CMV-associated TCR beta chains in a later analysis. Sequence variants that were highly shared formed a cluster that was likely a sequencing artifact. Earlier analysis found most TCR beta V segments productive about 90% or about 30% of the time.

The material sequenced was PBMCs. This sequence joins TRBV19 and TRBJ1-1, with D maybe TRBD1 (5 bases). The receptor was derived from a male donor in good health and CMV-seropositive. CDR3 region: CASNGGGTMNTEAFF. The DNA for the CDR3 is TGTGCCAGTAATGGCGGAGGGACCATGAACACTGAAGCTTTCTTT. The whole variable domain, remainder taken from reference TRBV19 and TRBJ1-1, is DGGITQSPKYLFRKEGQNVTLSCEQNLNHDAMYWYRQDPGQGLRLIYYSQIVNDFQKGDIAEGYSVSREKKESFPLTVTSAQKNPTAFYLCASNGGGTMNTEAFFGQGTRLTVV.